The 7 T cell receptor beta chains below come from one sample, sequenced in a study of blood T cells in healthy people across ages. PCR was performed a second time for roughly 7 to 11 cycles using a sample-barcoded 5' primer and a J-beta primer mix. TCRdb independently ran MiXCR on the 5' RACE reads; one entry per CDR3 protein. The data contain over a million distinct CDR3 sequences, 25% of them seen just once; the ten biggest clones take up about 0.8%. Another study also made use of these data, one on T cells of mothers and their children.

The sample comprised blood. Every receptor here comes from a girl aged 2-10 years in good health.

The chain has TRBV7-2 and TRBJ2-2; 9 bases match TRBD1. V was pared by 3 bases and J by 4 bases, with 3 bases of the junction left unmatched. The germline V gene has CDR1 SGHTA and CDR2 FQGNSA. The CDR3 is made up of 15 amino acids. CDR3 in amino acids: CASSFRTGVTGELFF. The CDR3 DNA follows: TGTGCCAGCAGCTTCCGGACAGGGGTCACCGGGGAGCTGTTTTTT.

J is TRBJ2-1 and V is TRBV27; D not resolved. With 0 bases removed from V and 4 bases from J, the gap between germline ends came to 7 bases. This CDR3 is 14 amino acids long. CDR1 is MNHEY and CDR2 is SMNVEV in the germline V gene (reference sequence). The DNA for the CDR3 is TGTGCCAGCAGTTTATCGGTCCAGTACAATGAGCAGTTCTTC. Amino acid sequence: CASSLSVQYNEQFF.

The rearrangement links TRBV10-2 to TRBJ2-6, with D perhaps TRBD2 (6 bases). Germline CDR1 and CDR2: WSHSY and SAAADI. V lost 6 bases and J lost 2, with 14 bases in between. The CDR3 totals 16 residues. The DNA of the CDR3 is TGCGCCAGCAGCGACGGGACTGTAACTGGGGCCAACGTCCTGACTTTC. Encoded protein: CASSDGTVTGANVLTF.

Many counts were recorded for this clonotype. Germline and junction disagree at one end, which may indicate a read error. The rearrangement joins TRBV12-3 or TRBV12-4 to TRBJ2-5; D gene unclear. The CDR3 consists of 12 residues. The CDR3 protein is CASSLDRETQYF. The CDR3 coding sequence is TGTGCCAGCAGCTTAGATCGGGAGACCCAGTACTTC.

In this sample, this clonotype turned up a few times. The V gene is TRBV18, the J gene TRBJ2-1; 8 positions agree with TRBD2. CDR3 length: 14 residues. Germline V gives CDR1 KGHSH, CDR2 LQKENI. Losses at the gene ends were 6 bases for V and 7 bases for J; bases not matched to a gene: 8. The chain's CDR3 is CASSTVAGPNEQFF. For the CDR3, the DNA is TGTGCCAGCTCCACTGTAGCGGGGCCAAATGAGCAGTTCTTC.

This clonotype was detected a few times. This chain connects TRBV4-1 to TRBJ1-1, with 7 nucleotides matching TRBD1. The germline gives CDR1 MGHRA, CDR2 YSYEKL. The CDR3 is 15 residues long. V lost 2 bases to trimming and J lost 3 bases; unmatched junction nucleotides: 6. The CDR3 DNA follows: TGCGCCAGCAGCCAACTGCGCAGGGGGGACACTGAAGCTTTCTTT. Protein sequence: CASSQLRRGDTEAFF.

The chain is built from TRBV27 and TRBJ2-3; D is possibly TRBD2 (6 bases). The ends were cut back, 3 bases at V and 4 bases at J, with 14 bases in the middle. The CDR3 is 15 amino acids. The germline V gene encodes CDR1 MNHEY and CDR2 SMNVEV (reference sequence). CDR3 nucleotides: TGTGCCAGCAGTTTCGGGACTGCGGCGCCAGATACGCAGTATTTT. Protein product: CASSFGTAAPDTQYF.